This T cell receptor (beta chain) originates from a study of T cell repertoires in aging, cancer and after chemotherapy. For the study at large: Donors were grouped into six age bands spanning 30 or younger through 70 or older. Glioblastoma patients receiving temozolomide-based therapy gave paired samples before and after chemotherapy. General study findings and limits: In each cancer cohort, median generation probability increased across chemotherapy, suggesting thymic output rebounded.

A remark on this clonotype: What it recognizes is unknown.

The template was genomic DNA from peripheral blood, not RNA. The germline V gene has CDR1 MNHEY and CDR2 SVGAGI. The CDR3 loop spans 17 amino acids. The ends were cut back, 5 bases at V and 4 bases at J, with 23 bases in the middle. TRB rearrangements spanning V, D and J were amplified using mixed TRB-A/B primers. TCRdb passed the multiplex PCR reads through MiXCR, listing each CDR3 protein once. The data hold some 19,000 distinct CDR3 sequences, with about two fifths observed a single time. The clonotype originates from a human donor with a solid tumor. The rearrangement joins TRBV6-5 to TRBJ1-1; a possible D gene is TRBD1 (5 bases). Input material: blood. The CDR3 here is CASSTRALGHRGTEAFF. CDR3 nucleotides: TGTGCCAGCAGTACTCGGGCCCTGGGGCATCGGGGCACTGAAGCTTTCTTT.